This T cell receptor beta chain was sequenced in a study of blood T cell repertoires in COVID-19. Study-wide background: In each case, the material was cDNA or gDNA derived from T cells, B-cell-depleted T cells, or PBMCs.

In the study's own analysis: Amplification with reference gene primers provided the estimates of nucleated cell counts. The repertoire was sequenced with immunoSEQ multiplex PCR; TCRdb's copy has only in-frame clones and lacks some. The DNA gave D and trimming, while V, J and clone size come from that table. The data show 25,000 to 35,000 clones, roughly 85% seen once. This clone was found once. The V and J ends lost 3 bases and 5 bases, in that order; junction bases with no gene match: 7. Germline CDR1 reads MGHRA; CDR2 reads YSYEKL. The CDR3 has 15 residues. The chain couples TRBV4-1 to TRBJ2-5; 9 nucleotides align to TRBD2. The receptor comes from a human donor in a cohort sampled during active COVID-19. Specimen: peripheral blood. In DNA, the CDR3 is TGCGCCAGCAGCCATAGTACTAGCGGGTGGGAGACCCAGTACTTC. Translation gives CASSHSTSGWETQYF.